The 5 T cell receptor beta chains presented below share a single source sample, sequenced in a study of monozygotic twins with inflammatory bowel disease. TCRdb re-called the 5' RACE reads, yielding one record per CDR3 amino acid sequence without DNA. There are more than 300,000 distinct CDR3 sequences in the sample, with approximately 2.4% held by the top ten. Sequenced material: blood. The receptor set was obtained from a human donor with ulcerative colitis or Crohn's disease, or a healthy co-twin of an affected twin (not recorded which).

V and J are TRBV7-3 and TRBJ1-5; TCRdb's D gene call, TRBD1, goes unchecked for lack of DNA. Germline V gene lookup returns CDR1 SGHTA and CDR2 FQGTGA. The CDR3 contains 16 residues. The CDR3 protein is CASSTRKTGGNQPQHF.

V gene TRBV6-5 combines with J gene TRBJ2-7; without DNA, the TCRdb call of TRBD1 cannot be checked. Germline V gives CDR1 MNHEY, CDR2 SVGAGI. This CDR3 has 16 residues. The CDR3: CASSYSSGEFPYEQYF.

The chain couples TRBV28 to TRBJ2-2; the TRBD1 assignment by TCRdb is unverifiable without DNA. The CDR3 is 14 residues long. The germline V gene has CDR1 MDHEN and CDR2 SYDVKM. The CDR3 protein is CASRNQGDVRELFF.

The rearrangement links TRBV6-6 to TRBJ2-7; TCRdb indicates TRBD2, and absent DNA this call remains unverified. The CDR3 sequence is 13 residues long. From germline, CDR1 is MNHNY and CDR2 SVGAGI (reference sequence). The CDR3 here is CASRAGSSYEQYF.

The chain carries TRBV9 and TRBJ2-1. The germline gives CDR1 SGDLS, CDR2 YYNGEE. This CDR3 has 13 amino acids. This CDR3 reads CASSVGARNEQFF.